These 22 T cell receptor beta chains were sequenced from one sample in a study of T cell responses to AZD1222 COVID-19 vaccine. Clones were read by immunoSEQ multiplex PCR, and TCRdb kept only the in-frame ones, dropping some. The sample records about 120,000 clones, 92% being singletons. Source: peripheral blood, taken on day 0 of AZD1222 vaccination. These receptors all stem from an adult in good health.

The V and J genes are TRBV18 and TRBJ1-5; 7 bases are a match to TRBD1. Germline V gives CDR1 KGHSH, CDR2 LQKENI. V lost 3 bases and J lost 0; bases outside the gene matches: 14. CDR3 length equals 19 residues. CDR3 DNA sequence: TGTGCCAGCTCACCGGTAGGGACAGACTATCCATATAGCAATCAGCCCCAGCATTTT. The encoded protein is CASSPVGTDYPYSNQPQHF.

The chain has TRBV5-6 and TRBJ1-5, with a possible D match to TRBD1 (5 bases). Between the trimmed V and J ends, which lost 4 bases and 7 bases, there was a span of 12 bases. Germline V gene lookup returns CDR1 SGHDT and CDR2 YYEEEE. The CDR3 extends over 13 amino acids. The DNA for the CDR3 is TGTGCCAGCAGCGAGCAGGGAGGCCAGCCCCAGCATTTT. Translating it yields CASSEQGGQPQHF.

The chain joins TRBV5-1 to TRBJ1-6; D unresolved. The germline gives CDR1 SGHRS, CDR2 YFSETQ. The V and J ends lost 2 bases and 0 bases respectively, with 18 bases between them. The CDR3 is 19 amino acids. The chain's CDR3 is CASSFTASDGSSYNSPLHF. For the CDR3, the DNA is TGCGCCAGCAGCTTTACGGCAAGTGATGGGAGCTCCTATAATTCACCCCTCCACTTT.

The CDR3, as DNA: TGTGCCAGCAGGCCCAGGGGTGCGATTGAGCAGTTCTTC. The encoded protein is CASRPRGAIEQFF. The chain joins TRBV11-2 to TRBJ2-1, with D perhaps matching TRBD1 (6 bases). The CDR3 totals 13 residues. V dropped 6 bases and J dropped 9 bases, with 15 bases sitting between them. CDR1 and CDR2 from the germline V gene are SGHAT and FQNNGV. The full variable domain, in which reference TRBV11-2 and TRBJ2-1 provide the parts outside the CDR3, is EAGVAQSPRYKIIEKRQSVAFWCNPISGHATLYWYQQILGQGPKLLIQFQNNGVVDDSQLPKDRFSAERLKGVDSTLKIQPAKLEDSAVYLCASRPRGAIEQFFGPGTRLTVL.

V gene TRBV7-9 combines with J gene TRBJ2-1; 11 bases line up with TRBD2. J lost 0 bases, V lost 4 bases, and 8 bases had no gene match. The CDR3 is 18 amino acids. From germline, CDR1 is SEHNR and CDR2 FQNEAQ (reference sequence). The DNA for the CDR3 is TGTGCCAGCAGCTCAGGTAGCGGGAGGGGTAGCTCCTACAATGAGCAGTTCTTC. It yields the protein CASSSGSGRGSSYNEQFF.

The table lists this clone with a few counts. The gene calls are TRBV19 and TRBJ2-3, with 7 bases that match TRBD1. This CDR3 contains 14 residues. Germline lookup yields CDR1 LNHDA and CDR2 SQIVND (reference sequence). Trimming cost V 1 base and J 4 bases; bases outside gene matches: 2. The chain's CDR3 is CASSIGQGADTQYF. CDR3 nucleotides: TGTGCCAGTAGTATAGGACAGGGTGCAGATACGCAGTATTTT. Full variable domain (remainder filled in from reference TRBV19 and TRBJ2-3): DGGITQSPKYLFRKEGQNVTLSCEQNLNHDAMYWYRQDPGQGLRLIYYSQIVNDFQKGDIAEGYSVSREKKESFPLTVTSAQKNPTAFYLCASSIGQGADTQYFGPGTRLTVL.

This chain joins TRBV28 and TRBJ2-7; the match to TRBD2 covers 12 bases. The CDR3 is made up of 18 amino acids. Germline CDR1 is MDHEN and CDR2 is SYDVKM. V lost 5 bases, J lost 1 base, and 12 bases stayed unmatched. This CDR3 is CASSGAASGRALSYEQYF. In DNA form, the CDR3 reads TGTGCCAGCAGTGGGGCAGCTAGCGGGAGGGCCCTTTCCTACGAGCAGTACTTC.

This clone has only one observation. This chain links TRBV28 with TRBJ2-1; TRBD2 agrees at 14 bases. This CDR3 region has 15 residues. V lost 5 bases and J lost 9; bases outside the gene matches: 6. Germline V gene sequence: CDR1 MDHEN, CDR2 SYDVKM. CDR3: CASSLGTSGRGEQFF. The CDR3 DNA reads TGTGCCAGCAGTCTAGGGACTAGCGGGAGAGGTGAGCAGTTCTTC.

The chain combines TRBV7-6 with TRBJ2-3; possible D gene TRBD1, 6 bases. CDR1 SGHVS and CDR2 FNYEAQ come from the germline V gene. The V and J ends lost 0 bases and 1 base respectively, with 11 bases between them. The length of the CDR3 is 16 residues. CDR3 residues: CASSLALGQRTDTQYF. CDR3 bases: TGTGCCAGCAGCTTAGCGTTGGGACAACGCACAGATACGCAGTATTTT.

The chain combines TRBV7-2 with TRBJ1-5; 8 nucleotides agree with TRBD1. The germline gives CDR1 SGHTA, CDR2 FQGNSA. V dropped 5 bases and J dropped 3; count of bases not matched to a gene: 6. CDR3 size: 15 residues. The CDR3 DNA is TGTGCCAGCAGCGACCCAGGGGGCTTCAATCAGCCCCAGCATTTT. It yields the protein CASSDPGGFNQPQHF.

The rearrangement links TRBV12-3 or TRBV12-4 to TRBJ2-1, with 7 nucleotides matching TRBD1. V gave up 6 bases and J gave up 10 bases; unmatched junction bases: 3. The CDR3 is 11 amino acids. The CDR3 bases are TGTGCCAGCAGAACAGGGGTAGAGCAGTTCTTC. It encodes CASRTGVEQFF.

The chain uses TRBV4-1 and TRBJ1-5, with unresolved D. Germline CDR1 is MGHRA and CDR2 is YSYEKL. The CDR3 spans 16 residues. Trimming cost V 1 base and J 0 bases, with 10 bases left between them. CDR3 sequence: CASSQGAIDSNQPQHF. The DNA of the CDR3 is TGCGCCAGCAGCCAAGGGGCCATAGATAGCAATCAGCCCCAGCATTTT.

J is TRBJ2-1 and V is TRBV7-2; 9 bases agree with TRBD2. With 0 bases clipped from V and 7 bases from J, the junction kept 4 bases outside the gene matches. The length of the CDR3 is 15 residues. The germline CDR1 and CDR2 sequences are SGHTA and FQGNSA. This chain's CDR3 is CASSLAGAGGNEQFF. For the CDR3, the DNA is TGTGCCAGCAGCTTAGCGGGTGCGGGGGGGAATGAGCAGTTCTTC.

V gene TRBV19 combines with J gene TRBJ1-2; D ambiguous. Germline V gives CDR1 LNHDA, CDR2 SQIVND (reference sequence). Trimming removed 5 bases from V and 0 bases from J, with 16 bases in between. The CDR3 totals 16 residues. The CDR3: CASSAPETEANYGYTF. CDR3 DNA: TGTGCCAGTAGTGCCCCTGAGACCGAAGCTAACTATGGCTACACCTTC.

The chain has TRBV6-2 or TRBV6-3 and TRBJ2-7, with TRBD1 matching over 7 bases. After removal of 5 bases from V and 2 bases from J, the junction contained 3 bases not matched to a gene. CDR3 size: 13 residues. Germline V gives CDR1 MNHEY, CDR2 SVGEGT. DNA for the CDR3: TGTGCCAGCAGTATCGGACAGGCCTACGAGCAGTACTTC. Protein sequence: CASSIGQAYEQYF.

CDR3 sequence: CASSPGRVVYGYTF. DNA for the CDR3: TGTGCCAGCAGTCCAGGGCGGGTAGTCTATGGCTACACCTTC. The chain carries TRBV27 and TRBJ1-2; possibly TRBD1 for D (5 bases). This CDR3 comprises 14 residues. Trimming took 5 bases from V and 4 from J, leaving 14 bases between them. Germline CDR1 is MNHEY and CDR2 is SMNVEV (reference sequence).

J is TRBJ1-6 and V is TRBV15, with a possible D match to TRBD1 (6 bases). This CDR3 is built from 16 residues. V lost 8 bases and J 7 bases, leaving 21 bases between the germline ends. Germline loops: CDR1 LNHNV, CDR2 YYDKDF (reference sequence). CDR3 residues: CATPHYGGVGNSPLHF. The CDR3 nucleotides are TGTGCCACCCCCCACTACGGGGGCGTGGGAAATTCACCCCTCCACTTT.

The chain recombines TRBV4-3 with TRBJ2-7; D perhaps matches TRBD1 (6 bases). Trimming took off 1 base at V and 4 bases at J, with 14 bases between the two ends. Germline V gene sequence: CDR1 LGHNA, CDR2 YSLEER. This CDR3 has 15 amino acids. In DNA, the CDR3 is TGCGCCAGCAGCCAAGCTCCCAGGGGCGATTACGAGCAGTACTTC. Its translation is CASSQAPRGDYEQYF.

The V call is TRBV7-9, the J call TRBJ1-2; TRBD1 agrees at 7 bases. The CDR3 has 12 amino acids. The germline V gene encodes CDR1 SEHNR and CDR2 FQNEAQ (reference sequence). V shed 5 bases, J shed 8 bases, and the junction held 5 bases outside the gene matches. The CDR3 DNA reads TGTGCCAGCAGCCCAGACAGGGACGGCTACACCTTC. It specifies CASSPDRDGYTF.

This clone has a single count. The rearrangement uses TRBV9 and TRBJ1-5; D ambiguous. The CDR3 extends over 15 amino acids. V dropped 0 bases and J dropped 2 bases, with 9 bases sitting between them. Germline V gene sequence: CDR1 SGDLS, CDR2 YYNGEE. CDR3 bases: TGTGCCAGCAGCGTAGATGGGGATCGCAATCAGCCCCAGCATTTT. This codes for CASSVDGDRNQPQHF.

V usage is TRBV2 and J usage is TRBJ2-5; a possible D gene is TRBD1 (5 bases). Trimming stripped 7 bases from V and 4 bases from J, with 10 bases between. The CDR3 runs to 12 residues. The germline gives CDR1 SNHLY, CDR2 FYNNEI. The CDR3 nucleotides are TGTGCCAGCACAGGGTCCGGAGAGACCCAGTACTTC. The encoded protein is CASTGSGETQYF.

The chain couples TRBV20-1 to TRBJ2-1; D may be TRBD2 (6 bases). The CDR3 has 14 residues. Germline loops: CDR1 DFQATT, CDR2 SNEGSKA (reference sequence). Trimming stripped 3 bases from V and 7 bases from J, with 16 bases between. The CDR3 nucleotides are TGCAGTGCTAGTCCCTCGACTAGTAGGAATGAGCAGTTCTTC. Translating gives CSASPSTSRNEQFF.